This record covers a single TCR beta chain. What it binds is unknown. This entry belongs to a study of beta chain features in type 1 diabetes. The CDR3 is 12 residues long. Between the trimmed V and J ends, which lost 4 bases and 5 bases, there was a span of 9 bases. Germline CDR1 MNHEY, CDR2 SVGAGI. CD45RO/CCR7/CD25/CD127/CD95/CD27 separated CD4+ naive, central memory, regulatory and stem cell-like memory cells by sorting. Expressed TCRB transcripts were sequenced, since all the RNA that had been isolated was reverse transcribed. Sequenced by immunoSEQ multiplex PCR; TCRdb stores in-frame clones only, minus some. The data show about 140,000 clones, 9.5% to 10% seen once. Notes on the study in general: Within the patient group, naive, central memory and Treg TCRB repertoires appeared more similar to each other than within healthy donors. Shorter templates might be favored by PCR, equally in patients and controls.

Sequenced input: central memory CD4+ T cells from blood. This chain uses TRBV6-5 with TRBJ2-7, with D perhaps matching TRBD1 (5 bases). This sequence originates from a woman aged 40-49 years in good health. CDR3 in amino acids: CASSSSRDEQYF. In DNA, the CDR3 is TGTGCCAGCAGTTCTTCCAGGGACGAGCAGTACTTC.